The 21 T cell receptor beta chains given below trace back to one sample, sequenced in a study of blood T cells in healthy people across ages. Primed by a sample-barcoded 5' primer and a J-beta primer mix, a second PCR proceeded for 7 to 11 cycles. TCRdb re-analysed the 5' RACE reads in MiXCR, keeping a single row per CDR3 protein. The data hold approximately 780,000 distinct CDR3 sequences, with roughly 26% observed a single time. This sample also appeared in a second study, on T cells of mothers and their children.

The specimen was blood. The receptor source for this set is a boy younger than 18 in good health.

This clonotype came up a few times. J is TRBJ1-4 and V is TRBV27; perhaps TRBD1 as D (5 bases). CDR1 is MNHEY, CDR2 SMNVEV, per germline (reference sequence). The CDR3 loop spans 14 amino acids. V lost 1 base and J 12 bases, leaving 15 bases between the germline ends. CDR3 loop: CASSLLGERAQLFF. The DNA of the CDR3 is TGTGCCAGCAGTTTATTAGGGGAAAGGGCGCAACTGTTTTTT.

The V and J genes are TRBV10-1 and TRBJ2-3; 8 nucleotides line up with TRBD2. V shed 0 bases, J shed 1 base, and the junction held 3 bases outside the gene matches. The CDR3 is 16 residues long. Germline V gives CDR1 WNHNN, CDR2 SYGVQD (reference sequence). DNA of the CDR3: TGCGCCAGCAGTGAGTCGGATAGCGGGGGCACAGATACGCAGTATTTT. Translated, it gives CASSESDSGGTDTQYF.

V is TRBV4-2 and J is TRBJ1-5; D unresolved. V was clipped by 0 bases and J by 2 bases, with 8 bases between them. Germline-derived CDR1 and CDR2 are LGHNA and YNFKEQ. There are 15 residues in the CDR3. This chain's CDR3 is CASSQDLTGNQPQHF. The CDR3 DNA reads as TGTGCCAGCAGCCAAGATCTTACAGGCAATCAGCCCCAGCATTTT.

This chain links TRBV20-1 with TRBJ1-2; TRBD1 is a possible D gene (5 bases). CDR1 and CDR2 from the germline V gene are DFQATT and SNEGSKA (reference sequence). The CDR3 has 16 residues. V was clipped by 6 bases and J by 10 bases, with 30 bases between them. In nucleotides, the CDR3 is TGCAGTGCCAAGGGGCCTGACCCGAGTGGTTTCATGGACTACACCTTC. It specifies CSAKGPDPSGFMDYTF.

A few counts support this clonotype. V gene TRBV12-3 or TRBV12-4 combines with J gene TRBJ2-1, with a possible D match to TRBD2 (7 bases). The CDR3 is made up of 15 amino acids. V was pared by 6 bases and J by 12 bases, with 24 bases between. CDR3 nucleotides: TGTGCCAGCAGCGAGGGGGGGGCCGCCGGAATGACGCAGTTCTTC. Its protein product is CASSEGGAAGMTQFF.

This clonotype turned up a few times. The chain couples TRBV29-1 to TRBJ2-5; 7 bases fit TRBD1. Judging by the DNA end, TRBJ2-7 fits better; the J call may be wrong. In germline, CDR1 is SQVTM, CDR2 ANQGSEA. The CDR3 loop spans 14 amino acids. The CDR3 region is CSVEARPGGDEQYF. Here the CDR3 DNA reads TGCAGCGTTGAAGCGCGGCCAGGGGGAGACGAGCAGTACTTC.

The genes are TRBV7-4 and TRBJ2-6; weak D call: TRBD1 (5 bases). The germline gives CDR1 SGHVT, CDR2 SQSDAQ. V shed 4 bases and J shed 4 bases, with 14 bases lying between them. This CDR3 region has 16 residues. CDR3 loop: CASSSQGKGGANVLTF. As DNA, the CDR3 is TGTGCCAGCAGCTCTCAGGGAAAGGGAGGGGCCAACGTCCTGACTTTC. Complete variable domain (other parts from reference TRBV7-4 and TRBJ2-6): GAGVSQSPRYKVAKRGRDVALRCDSISGHVTLYWYRQTLGQGSEVLTYSQSDAQRDKSGRPSGRFSAERPERSVSTLKIQRTEQGDSAVYLCASSSQGKGGANVLTFGAGSRLTVL.

This clonotype was observed a few times. This rearrangement joins TRBV7-9 to TRBJ2-5, with D unresolved. Germline V lookup: CDR1 SEHNR, CDR2 FQNEAQ (reference sequence). This CDR3 has 16 amino acids. Trimming took off 1 base at V and 2 bases at J, with 14 bases between the two ends. CDR3 in DNA: TGTGCCAGCAGCTTAGGCACATCTGTGGGGCAAGAGACCCAGTACTTC. Its protein is CASSLGTSVGQETQYF.

The CDR3, as DNA: TGTGCCAGCCTCCCTCCGGGACAGGAGAGCACAGATACGCAGTATTTT. It codes for CASLPPGQESTDTQYF. This chain uses TRBV2 with TRBJ2-3; TRBD1 matches 8 bases. Losses at the gene ends were 8 bases for V and 0 bases for J; bases not matched to a gene: 10. CDR3 length: 16 residues. The germline gives CDR1 SNHLY, CDR2 FYNNEI.

J is TRBJ2-3 and V is TRBV20-1, with 11 bases identical to TRBD2. Trimming removed 6 bases from V and 6 bases from J; junction bases left unmatched: 8. The CDR3 loop spans 14 amino acids. CDR1 is DFQATT, CDR2 SNEGSKA, per germline (reference sequence). The CDR3 nucleotides read TGCAGTGCCATTATAGCGGGAGGGAGGGATACGCAGTATTTT. Translation: CSAIIAGGRDTQYF.

The chain employs TRBV29-1 and TRBJ2-3; no reliable D call. Germline-derived CDR1 and CDR2 are SQVTM and ANQGSEA. There are 10 residues in the CDR3. With 4 bases removed from V and 6 bases from J, the gap between germline ends came to 5 bases. The CDR3 region has the DNA TGCAGCGTTGTTTCCGATACGCAGTATTTT. It is translated as CSVVSDTQYF.

The chain has TRBV5-1 and TRBJ2-2; D is unclear. Germline lookup yields CDR1 SGHRS and CDR2 YFSETQ. The CDR3 totals 14 residues. V dropped 2 bases and J dropped 6 bases, with 11 bases sitting between them. DNA for the CDR3: TGCGCCAGCAGCTTCACTTCCTCCCCCGGGGAGCTGTTTTTT. Its protein product is CASSFTSSPGELFF.

The chain couples TRBV20-1 to TRBJ2-5; D assignment may be TRBD1 or TRBD2 (6 bases each). The J call may be in error: the DNA end matches TRBJ2-7 better. This CDR3 region has 14 residues. Germline V CDR1 and CDR2: DFQATT, SNEGSKA (reference sequence). CDR3 nucleotides: TGCAGTGCTAGAGATACCACAGGGAGGAACGAGCAGTACTTC. Protein: CSARDTTGRNEQYF.

V gene TRBV5-5 combines with J gene TRBJ1-2; 7 bases map to TRBD1. This CDR3 is built from 15 residues. The V gene end was trimmed by 1 base and the J gene end by 2 bases; junction bases not matched to a gene: 5. CDR1 SGHKS and CDR2 YYEKEE come from the germline V gene (reference sequence). In DNA, the CDR3 is TGTGCCAGCAGCTTGATCGACAGGGCGAACTATGGCTACACCTTC. It specifies CASSLIDRANYGYTF.

The chain joins TRBV7-3 to TRBJ1-2; no reliable D call. The CDR3 has 14 amino acids. Germline-derived CDR1 and CDR2 are SGHTA and FQGTGA. The V end was cut by 1 base, the J end by 3 bases, with 9 bases between. The CDR3 protein is CASSLKGQDYGYTF. In nucleotides, the CDR3 is TGTGCCAGCAGCTTAAAGGGCCAGGACTATGGCTACACCTTC. The full variable domain, in which reference TRBV7-3 and TRBJ1-2 provide the parts outside the CDR3, is GAGVSQTPSNKVTEKGKYVELRCDPISGHTALYWYRQSLGQGPEFLIYFQGTGAADDSGLPNDRFFAVRPEGSVSTLKIQRTERGDSAVYLCASSLKGQDYGYTFGSGTRLTVV.

The chain combines TRBV20-1 with TRBJ2-3; 10 bases fit TRBD1. The CDR3 is made up of 14 amino acids. The junction had 7 bases not matched to a gene; V was cut back by 6 bases and J by 4 bases. The germline V gene has CDR1 DFQATT and CDR2 SNEGSKA (reference sequence). DNA of the CDR3: TGCAGTGCCCCCCGGGACAGGGGATCAGATACGCAGTATTTT. This gives the protein CSAPRDRGSDTQYF.

The CDR3 sequence is CASSHLRDRGTSGELFF. CDR3 DNA sequence: TGCGCCAGCAGCCATCTCCGGGACAGGGGGACGAGCGGGGAGCTGTTTTTT. The rearrangement links TRBV4-1 to TRBJ2-2; TRBD1 aligns across 11 bases. The V gene end was trimmed by 3 bases and the J gene end by 7 bases; junction bases not matched to a gene: 10. This CDR3 region has 17 residues. CDR1 and CDR2 (germline): MGHRA, YSYEKL.

V and J are TRBV10-3 and TRBJ2-1; 9 bases map to TRBD2. Trimming at V came to 7 bases and at J to 7 bases, leaving 5 bases not matched to a gene. Looked up from germline, CDR1 is ENHRY and CDR2 is SYGVKD. The CDR3 has 13 amino acids. This chain's CDR3 is CAIMAGGQNEQFF. DNA of the CDR3: TGTGCCATCATGGCGGGGGGGCAGAATGAGCAGTTCTTC.

The chain couples TRBV7-9 to TRBJ2-1; 12 positions match TRBD1. Germline V gene data show CDR1 as SEHNR and CDR2 as FQNEAQ (reference sequence). V lost 5 bases to trimming and J lost 4 bases; unmatched junction nucleotides: 3. CDR3 length equals 15 residues. In DNA, the CDR3 is TGTGCCAGCAGCAAGGGACAGGGGGCGTACAATGAGCAGTTCTTC. Translating gives CASSKGQGAYNEQFF.

This clonotype turned up a few times. V usage is TRBV29-1 and J usage is TRBJ2-4, with D maybe TRBD1 (6 bases). Trimming took 7 bases from V and 0 from J, leaving 10 bases between them. The CDR3 has 13 residues. Germline-derived CDR1 and CDR2 are SQVTM and ANQGSEA. The DNA for the CDR3 is TGCAGCGCAGGGACATTAGCCAAAAACATTCAGTACTTC. Encoded protein: CSAGTLAKNIQYF.

This clonotype was seen only a few times. The chain has TRBV11-2 and TRBJ2-1; either TRBD1 or TRBD2 may fit D (5 bases each). Deletions cut 9 bases from V and 1 base from J, with 13 bases between. Germline CDR1 and CDR2: SGHAT and FQNNGV. CDR3 size: 14 residues. DNA for the CDR3: TGTGCCAGTTCAGAGGGGAATTCCTACAATGAGCAGTTCTTC. This translates into CASSEGNSYNEQFF.